The 23 T cell receptor beta chains listed next were all sequenced from one sample in a study of glioma-infiltrating T cells. The iRepertoire nested amplicon-rescue multiplex PCR amplified TCR alpha and beta CDR3s from RNA. TCRdb re-derived calls from the multiplex PCR reads in MiXCR, one entry per CDR3 protein. The data show about 110,000 distinct CDR3 sequences, with 25% to 30% seen just once and 30% to 35% held by the top ten. The sample comprised glioma tissue, nonneoplastic brain tissue, or PBMCs (not recorded which). The receptors originated from a human donor with low-grade glioma or glioblastoma, undergoing nonglioma brain surgery, or in good health (not recorded which).

This clonotype was seen ten or more times. V and J are TRBV3-1 and TRBJ2-5; possibly TRBD2 for D (5 bases). V lost 4 bases and J 2 bases, leaving 17 bases between the germline ends. There are 16 residues in the CDR3. Per germline, CDR1 LGHDT and CDR2 YNNKEL (reference sequence). CDR3 region: CASSPTLSSGQETQYF. In DNA form, the CDR3 reads TGTGCCAGCAGCCCCACCCTATCAAGCGGACAAGAGACCCAGTACTTC.

This clonotype was seen many times. V gene TRBV4-2 combines with J gene TRBJ2-3; TRBD2 matches 12 bases. Losses at the gene ends were 1 base for V and 1 base for J; bases not matched to a gene: 6. There are 18 residues in the CDR3. Germline CDR1 reads LGHNA; CDR2 reads YNFKEQ. DNA for the CDR3: TGTGCCAGCAGCCAAGGACTAGCGGGGGACATGGGCACAGATACGCAGTATTTT. Translation: CASSQGLAGDMGTDTQYF.

Turning to this clonotype: In this CDR3 the conserved last residue, phenylalanine or tryptophan, is missing, so a read error is likely. This chain links TRBV27 with TRBJ1-1; D unresolved. Per germline, CDR1 MNHEY and CDR2 SMNVEV (reference sequence). CDR3 length: 15 residues. CDR3 nucleotide sequence: TGTGCCAGCAGTTGGAACCCGGGCTTGAACGCTGAAGCTTTCTCT. It is translated as CASSWNPGLNAEAFS.

This chain links TRBV4-2 with TRBJ2-7; TRBD2 agrees at 15 bases. Germline CDR1 and CDR2: LGHNA and YNFKEQ. The CDR3 is 18 residues long. J lost 7 bases, V lost 0 bases, and 10 bases had no gene match. The CDR3 sequence: CASSQDDLGLAGGQEQYF. CDR3 coding DNA: TGTGCCAGCAGCCAAGACGATTTGGGACTAGCGGGAGGACAAGAGCAGTACTTC.

This clonotype appeared many times. Relative to the germline gene, one junction end is altered; a read error may explain this. V gene TRBV20-1 combines with J gene TRBJ1-1, with TRBD1 as a possible D gene (6 bases). Germline CDR1 and CDR2: DFQATT and SNEGSKA (reference sequence). The CDR3 is made up of 15 amino acids. CDR3 in DNA: TGCAGTGCCAGAGTGGCGGGGGGCCCGAACACTGAAGCTTTCTTT. It translates to CSARVAGGPNTEAFF.

Only one count was recorded for this clonotype. An end of the junction does not agree with germline; a read error may underlie this. The V and J genes are TRBV28 and TRBJ1-2; 9 bases are shared with TRBD1. The germline V gene encodes CDR1 MDHEN and CDR2 SYDVKM. The CDR3 is 13 amino acids. In DNA, the CDR3 is TGTGCCGGCAGTAGGGACAGGGCCTATGGCTACACCTTC. Translated: CAGSRDRAYGYTF.

This clonotype has at least ten counts. The CDR3 DNA follows: TGTGCCAGCAGGGGACAGGCGGGTGGCGGCAATCAGCCCCAGCATTTT. Protein product: CASRGQAGGGNQPQHF. The gene calls are TRBV28 and TRBJ1-5; 8 bases align to TRBD1. V lost 6 bases to trimming and J lost 2 bases; unmatched junction nucleotides: 9. This CDR3 has 16 residues. CDR1 is MDHEN and CDR2 is SYDVKM in the germline V gene.

Many counts were recorded for this clonotype. The chain employs TRBV6-1 and TRBJ2-2; 8 positions match TRBD1. Germline trimming cut 10 bases from V and 5 bases from J; bases unmatched to any gene: 15. CDR1 and CDR2 (germline): MNHNS, SASEGT. The CDR3 loop spans 16 amino acids. The CDR3 loop is CATRTGSLLMTGELFF. The CDR3 DNA follows: TGTGCCACCCGGACAGGGAGTTTATTGATGACCGGGGAGCTGTTTTTT.

This clonotype was seen at least ten times. This chain connects TRBV6-1 to TRBJ2-3, with 15 positions matching TRBD2. The CDR3 totals 17 residues. From germline, CDR1 is MNHNS and CDR2 SASEGT. J gave up 4 bases and V 5 bases, and 7 bases lay outside the gene matches. The DNA for the CDR3 is TGTGCCAGCAGTTCTGGACTAGCGGGGGGGCTCGCAGATACGCAGTATTTT. Its translation: CASSSGLAGGLADTQYF.

This clonotype showed up many times. The chain recombines TRBV5-8 with TRBJ1-1; D is possibly TRBD1 (6 bases). Germline V gene lookup returns CDR1 SGHTS and CDR2 YDEGEE. The germline V and J ends were trimmed by 2 bases and 5 bases, with 13 bases remaining between them. The CDR3 is made up of 14 amino acids. CDR3 protein: CASSLRGLGTEAFF. The CDR3 DNA reads as TGTGCCAGCAGCTTACGGGGGCTAGGAACTGAAGCTTTCTTT.

This clonotype was seen many times. The gene calls are TRBV4-1 and TRBJ2-1, with D possibly being TRBD2 (6 bases). The CDR3 covers 13 residues. Germline CDR1 is MGHRA and CDR2 is YSYEKL. The V and J ends lost 3 bases and 15 bases respectively, with 18 bases between them. The CDR3 sequence is CASSQGDSGSPFF. The CDR3 bases are TGCGCCAGCAGCCAGGGGGACTCTGGTTCTCCGTTCTTC.

There are many counts of this clonotype. V and J are TRBV27 and TRBJ1-1; 10 nucleotides match TRBD1. The J segment lost 5 bases and the V segment lost 7 bases, leaving 10 bases of the junction unmatched. This CDR3 has 15 residues. CDR1 and CDR2 (germline): MNHEY, SMNVEV (reference sequence). The CDR3 DNA sequence: TGTGCCAGCAACTTATCGGGGACAGGGGTGACTGAAGCTTTCTTT. Translating gives CASNLSGTGVTEAFF.

Turning to this clonotype: This may be a read error: a much more frequent sequence differs by one nucleotide. This chain connects TRBV4-1 to TRBJ2-1; the D gene is possibly TRBD1 (7 bases). From germline, CDR1 is MGHRA and CDR2 YSYEKL. CDR3 size: 16 residues. CDR3 residues: CACSQENRGGRDEQFF. In nucleotides, the CDR3 is TGCGCCTGCAGCCAAGAGAACAGGGGAGGTAGAGATGAGCAGTTCTTC.

This clonotype was recorded at least ten times. The chain has TRBV29-1 and TRBJ1-1; D unresolved. Looked up from germline, CDR1 is SQVTM and CDR2 is ANQGSEA. V was clipped by 4 bases and J by 3 bases, with 18 bases between them. CDR3 size: 15 residues. Here the CDR3 reads CSVVQQSMRHTEAFF. The CDR3 DNA is TGCAGCGTTGTACAACAGTCCATGAGGCACACTGAAGCTTTCTTT.

Of note for this clonotype: This may stem from a read error, because a much larger clone lies one nucleotide away. This chain connects TRBV12-3 or TRBV12-4 to TRBJ2-7, with D possibly matching TRBD1 (5 bases). The CDR3 has 12 residues. The CDR3 coding sequence is TGTGCCAGCAGTATCCGACAGTACGAGCATTACTTC. Translating gives CASSIRQYEHYF.

This clonotype was observed many times. The V and J genes are TRBV18 and TRBJ1-1, with TRBD1 as a possible D gene (6 bases). This CDR3 spans 14 amino acids. Germline V lookup: CDR1 KGHSH, CDR2 LQKENI. The V gene lost 3 bases and the J gene lost 1 base, with 9 bases spanning the gap. The CDR3 is CASSPYRENTEAFF. DNA for the CDR3: TGTGCCAGCTCACCCTACAGGGAGAACACTGAAGCTTTCTTT.

CDR3 protein: CASSPTLREQYF. In DNA, the CDR3 is TGTGCCAGCAGCCCCACGCTGCGGGAGCAGTACTTC. J is TRBJ2-7 and V is TRBV7-9, with D unclear. The V end was cut by 5 bases, the J end by 7 bases, with 12 bases between. Germline CDR1 reads SEHNR; CDR2 reads FQNEAQ (reference sequence). CDR3 length equals 12 residues.

The gene calls are TRBV2 and TRBJ2-3; D gene ambiguous. The CDR3 is made up of 13 amino acids. The germline CDR1 and CDR2 sequences are SNHLY and FYNNEI. V was shortened by 5 bases and J by 1 base, with 7 bases between the two germline ends. The CDR3 nucleotides read TGTGCCAGCAGTCTCCAGGGCACAGATACGCAGTATTTT. Its translation is CASSLQGTDTQYF.

This clonotype came up many times. The genes are TRBV20-1 and TRBJ1-2, with 7 bases aligning to TRBD1. CDR1 and CDR2 from the germline V gene are DFQATT and SNEGSKA (reference sequence). CDR3 length equals 15 residues. J lost 2 bases, V lost 0 bases, and 6 bases had no gene match. The chain's CDR3 is CSARDLGQRNYGYTF. In nucleotides, the CDR3 is TGCAGTGCTAGAGATCTGGGACAGAGAAACTATGGCTACACCTTC.

The chain employs TRBV4-1 and TRBJ2-7; D call uncertain. Germline CDR1 and CDR2: MGHRA and YSYEKL. CDR3 length: 14 residues. The germline V and J ends were trimmed by 5 bases and 0 bases, with 11 bases remaining between them. The CDR3 coding sequence is TGCGCCAGCAGCTCTACGGGTAGCTCCTACGAGCAGTACTTC. It encodes CASSSTGSSYEQYF.

At least ten counts were recorded for this clonotype. J is TRBJ2-2 and V is TRBV6-2 or TRBV6-3; D call uncertain. CDR1 is MNHEY, CDR2 SVGEGT, per germline. The CDR3 runs to 13 residues. V lost 6 bases to trimming and J lost 4 bases, with 9 bases between them. In DNA form, the CDR3 reads TGTGCCAGCAGCGAAAAGATCACCGGGGAGCTGTTTTTT. Translating gives CASSEKITGELFF.

This clonotype occurred many times. The V gene is TRBV7-9, the J gene TRBJ2-3; D not certain. This CDR3 spans 13 amino acids. The V gene's germline CDR1 is SEHNR and CDR2 FQNEAQ (reference sequence). V shed 2 bases and J shed 2 bases, with 5 bases lying between them. CDR3 nucleotide sequence: TGTGCCAGCAGCTTAACATACACAGATACGCAGTATTTT. It specifies CASSLTYTDTQYF.

This clonotype was counted between two and nine times. V is TRBV13 and J is TRBJ2-7; 8 nucleotides agree with TRBD1. This CDR3 region has 15 residues. Germline V gene sequence: CDR1 PRHDT, CDR2 FYEKMQ (reference sequence). J lost 2 bases, V lost 3 bases, and 6 bases had no gene match. The CDR3 bases are TGTGCCAGCAGCTTCTCGGGACAGGCGACCTACGAGCAGTACTTC. Protein product: CASSFSGQATYEQYF.